The clone carrying this TCR beta chain was seen a few times. Combining a sample-barcoded 5' primer with a J-beta primer mix, a second PCR ran for about 7 to 11 cycles. In TCRdb, the 5' RACE reads were re-called with MiXCR into one record per CDR3 protein. The table records about 680,000 distinct CDR3 sequences, around 45% of them present only once. The sample belongs to a study of blood T cells in healthy people across ages. The ends lost 5 bases at V and 4 bases at J; junction bases unmatched: 10. CDR3 length equals 16 residues. The germline CDR1 and CDR2 sequences are MNHNY and SVGAGI (reference sequence).

This clonotype was obtained from a woman in her sixties in good health. The chain has TRBV6-6 and TRBJ2-3; 9 bases are shared with TRBD1. Specimen: blood. DNA of the CDR3: TGTGCCAGCAGTCCGGGACAGGGAACGGGCGCAGATACGCAGTATTTT. This translates into CASSPGQGTGADTQYF.